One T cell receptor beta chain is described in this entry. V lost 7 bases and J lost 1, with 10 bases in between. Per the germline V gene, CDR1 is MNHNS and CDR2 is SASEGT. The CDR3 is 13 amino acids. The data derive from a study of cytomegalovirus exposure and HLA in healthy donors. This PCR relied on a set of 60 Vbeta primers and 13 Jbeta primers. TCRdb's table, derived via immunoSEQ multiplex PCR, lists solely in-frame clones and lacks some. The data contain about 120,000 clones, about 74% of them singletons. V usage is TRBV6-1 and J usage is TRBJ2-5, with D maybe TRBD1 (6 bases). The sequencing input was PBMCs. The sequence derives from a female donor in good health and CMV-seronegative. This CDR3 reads CASIRTAQETQYF. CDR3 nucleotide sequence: TGTGCCAGCATCAGGACAGCCCAAGAGACCCAGTACTTC.